The 5 T cell receptor beta chains reported below all come from one sample, sequenced in a study of shared clonotypes between healthy human individuals. Repertoires were generated with immunoSEQ multiplex PCR, while TCRdb's copy carries only in-frame clones and drops some. Of approximately 640,000 clones listed, around 72% are singletons. Source material: memory CD4+ T cells sorted from blood. Subset reported: CD45RA-negative fraction. These receptors all come from a young woman in good health.

The CDR3 here is CASSPLGRETEAFF. The CDR3 nucleotides read TGTGCCAGCTCACCATTAGGAAGGGAAACTGAAGCTTTCTTT. The V gene is TRBV18, the J gene TRBJ1-1; D remains unclear. Germline V gene lookup returns CDR1 KGHSH and CDR2 LQKENI. The CDR3 spans 14 residues. Trimming removed 2 bases at V and 5 bases at J, with 12 bases between.

V and J are TRBV2 and TRBJ2-3; the D gene is possibly TRBD2 (5 bases). This CDR3 spans 14 amino acids. Germline CDR1 is SNHLY and CDR2 is FYNNEI. Trimming took 6 bases from V and 7 from J, leaving 17 bases between them. Here the CDR3 reads CASRGDTFSNTQYF. CDR3 sequence (DNA): TGTGCCAGCAGGGGAGACACCTTCAGTAATACGCAGTATTTT.

This chain uses TRBV10-1 with TRBJ2-2, with D unclear. The CDR3 has 13 residues. The V gene's germline CDR1 is WNHNN and CDR2 SYGVQD (reference sequence). Trimming removed 6 bases at V and 6 bases at J, with 11 bases between. Here the CDR3 reads CASSVTTAGELFF. The CDR3 nucleotides are TGCGCCAGCAGCGTTACCACCGCCGGGGAGCTGTTTTTT.

The V gene is TRBV9, the J gene TRBJ2-1; D uncertain. Germline V gene sequence: CDR1 SGDLS, CDR2 YYNGEE. Trimming cost V 3 bases and J 9 bases, with 4 bases left between them. CDR3 length equals 10 residues. CDR3 DNA: TGTGCCAGCAGCGGACTTGAGCAGTTCTTC. Protein product: CASSGLEQFF.

The rearrangement links TRBV7-9 to TRBJ2-7; TRBD1 aligns across 7 bases. The CDR3 covers 15 residues. From germline, CDR1 is SEHNR and CDR2 FQNEAQ (reference sequence). V trimming: 5 bases; J trimming: 1 base; junction bases outside the gene matches: 8. Here the CDR3 reads CASSRGAGGSYEQYF. As DNA, the CDR3 is TGTGCCAGCAGCCGTGGGGCAGGGGGATCCTACGAGCAGTACTTC.